This TCR beta chain was sequenced during a study of shared clonotypes between healthy human individuals. Notes on the study in general: Against clonotypes common to all four donors, non-shared ones had lower generation probabilities. Sharing across four donors was highest in naive CD4 (roughly 5%) and lowest in memory CD8 (roughly 0.4%). Since donors were few, the genetic and exposure-history diversity represented was limited.

CDR1 is SGHTA and CDR2 is FQGTGA in the germline V gene. Trimming cost V 5 bases and J 4 bases, with 11 bases left between them. This CDR3 has 13 amino acids. Comments on this clone: Antigen: not known.

In the CD4+ fraction, cells were divided into CD45RA+ naive and CD45RA-negative memory subsets. Clones were sequenced by immunoSEQ multiplex PCR, and TCRdb holds only the in-frame ones, with some missing. The repertoire has 950,000 to 1,100,000 clones, about four fifths of them found once; the top ten carry under 0.8%. Sequencing was done on a sample of memory CD4+ T cells from PBMCs. The subset is: CD45RA-negative fraction. This chain links TRBV7-3 with TRBJ1-2, with D uncertain. The TCR originated in a man aged 18-30 years in good health. Some clones in this sample may be carry-over from other donors' samples. The CDR3 coding sequence is TGTGCCAGCAGCCCCGGCCCGGGCTATGGCTACACCTTC. Its translation: CASSPGPGYGYTF.